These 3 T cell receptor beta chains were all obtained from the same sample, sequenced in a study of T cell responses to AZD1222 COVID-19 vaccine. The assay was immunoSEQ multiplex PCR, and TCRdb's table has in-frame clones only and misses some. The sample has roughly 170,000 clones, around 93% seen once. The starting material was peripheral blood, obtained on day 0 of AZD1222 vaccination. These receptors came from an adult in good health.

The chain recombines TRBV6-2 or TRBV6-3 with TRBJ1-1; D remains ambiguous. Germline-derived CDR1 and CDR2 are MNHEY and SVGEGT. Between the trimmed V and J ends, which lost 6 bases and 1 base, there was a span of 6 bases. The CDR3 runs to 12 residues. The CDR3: CASSRWNTEAFF. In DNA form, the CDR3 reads TGTGCCAGCAGCAGATGGAACACTGAAGCTTTCTTT.

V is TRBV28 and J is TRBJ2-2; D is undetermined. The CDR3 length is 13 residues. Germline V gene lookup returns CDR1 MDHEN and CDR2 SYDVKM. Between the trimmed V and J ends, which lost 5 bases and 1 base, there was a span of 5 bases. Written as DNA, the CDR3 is TGTGCCAGCAGTCCGAGGAACACCGGGGAGCTGTTTTTT. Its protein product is CASSPRNTGELFF.

CDR3 nucleotides: TGTGCCAGCAGCCTGGGACTGAACTCTGGAAACACCATATATTTT. This encodes CASSLGLNSGNTIYF. This chain connects TRBV6-5 to TRBJ1-3; TRBD1 is a possible D gene (5 bases). The CDR3 runs to 15 residues. V shed 6 bases and J shed 0 bases, with 12 bases lying between them. Germline V CDR1 and CDR2: MNHEY, SVGAGI.